The next 18 T cell receptor beta chains were all read from a single sample in a study of identical twins. One entry per CDR3 protein results from TCRdb running MiXCR on the 5' RACE reads. The top ten clones hold 12% of a sample with 100,000 or so distinct CDR3 sequences, 4.5% to 6.5% of them seen once. Sequencing was performed on memory T cells sorted from blood. Receptors originate from a woman aged 45-60 years in good health.

The table lists this clonotype with a count of one. This rearrangement joins TRBV9 to TRBJ2-1; 8 bases are shared with TRBD2. Germline CDR1 is SGDLS and CDR2 is YYNGEE. V lost 2 bases and J lost 5; bases outside the gene matches: 12. This CDR3 comprises 17 residues. CDR3 protein: CASSVFSTGGGHNEQFF. DNA for the CDR3: TGTGCCAGCAGCGTCTTCTCGACCGGGGGGGGTCACAATGAGCAGTTCTTC.

This clonotype appeared many times. The V gene is TRBV27, the J gene TRBJ2-6; D gene uncertain. From germline, CDR1 is MNHEY and CDR2 SMNVEV (reference sequence). The V end lost 9 bases, the J end lost 0 bases, and 3 bases lay between the germline ends. The CDR3 is 12 amino acids. The CDR3 sequence: CASSSGANVLTF. The CDR3 DNA sequence: TGTGCCAGTTCCTCTGGGGCCAACGTCCTGACTTTC. The full variable domain, in which reference TRBV27 and TRBJ2-6 provide the parts outside the CDR3, is EAQVTQNPRYLITVTGKKLTVTCSQNMNHEYMSWYRQDPGLGLRQIYYSMNVEVTDKGDVPEGYKVSRKEKRNFPLILESPSPNQTSLYFCASSSGANVLTFGAGSRLTVL.

This clonotype was seen many times. The V call is TRBV5-1, the J call TRBJ2-5; no clear D. Trimming took off 1 base at V and 5 bases at J, with 6 bases between the two ends. From germline, CDR1 is SGHRS and CDR2 YFSETQ. The CDR3 covers 12 residues. The CDR3 DNA reads TGCGCCAGCAGCTTGTTCGGTGAGACCCAGTACTTC. Translated, it gives CASSLFGETQYF. Together with reference TRBV5-1 and TRBJ2-5, the CDR3 gives the full variable domain: KAGVTQTPRYLIKTRGQQVTLSCSPISGHRSVSWYQQTPGQGLQFLFEYFSETQRNKGNFPGRFSGRQFSNSRSEMNVSTLELGDSALYLCASSLFGETQYFGPGTRLLVL.

This clonotype was counted many times. The rearrangement uses TRBV4-1 and TRBJ2-6; possible D gene TRBD1, 6 bases. The V end was cut by 3 bases, the J end by 0 bases, with 15 bases between. The CDR3 spans 18 residues. Germline CDR1 and CDR2: MGHRA and YSYEKL. DNA of the CDR3: TGCGCCAGCAGCCACATACAGGGATCCAGCTCTGGGGCCAACGTCCTGACTTTC. Translating it yields CASSHIQGSSSGANVLTF.

This clonotype was seen at least ten times. The V and J genes are TRBV12-3 or TRBV12-4 and TRBJ1-4; D gene unclear. Trimming pared 3 bases from V and 8 bases from J, leaving 10 bases between. This CDR3 contains 13 residues. CDR3 protein: CASSFKLGEKLFF. In DNA, the CDR3 is TGTGCCAGCAGTTTCAAGCTAGGGGAAAAACTGTTTTTT.

V and J are TRBV13 and TRBJ2-7, with a weak D call TRBD2 (6 bases). The CDR3 totals 15 residues. CDR1 is PRHDT, CDR2 FYEKMQ, per germline (reference sequence). V lost 4 bases, J lost 2 bases, and 15 bases lay in between. The CDR3: CASSSDGGPPYEQYF. CDR3 nucleotides: TGTGCCAGCAGCTCCGACGGGGGACCCCCCTACGAGCAGTACTTC.

The table lists this clonotype with many counts. The chain has TRBV13 and TRBJ2-7; 7 positions match TRBD1. Germline assignment: CDR1 PRHDT and CDR2 FYEKMQ (reference sequence). The CDR3 is 13 residues long. The junction had 2 bases not matched to a gene; V was cut back by 1 base and J by 5 bases. The CDR3 sequence: CASSLVGGHEQYV. CDR3 coding DNA: TGTGCCAGCAGCTTAGTAGGGGGCCACGAGCAGTACGTC.

This clonotype appeared a single time. A read error may explain this, as a much larger clone is one base away. This sequence joins TRBV5-1 and TRBJ2-3; either TRBD1 or TRBD2 may fit D (5 bases each). Germline V lookup: CDR1 SGHRS, CDR2 YFSETQ. The V end lost 7 bases, the J end lost 2 bases, and 14 bases lay between the germline ends. This CDR3 comprises 14 residues. This CDR3 is CASLREHVTDTQYF. CDR3 bases: TGCGCCAGCCTCAGGGAGCATGTCACAGATACGCAGTATTTT.

The sample holds many counts of this clonotype. One junction end disagrees with the germline gene, perhaps due to a read error. The J gene is TRBJ2-5, the V gene TRBV7-7, with D perhaps assigned TRBD1 or TRBD2 (6 bases each). Germline CDR1 reads SSHAT; CDR2 reads FNYEAQ (reference sequence). This CDR3 region has 14 residues. The CDR3: CASSPRPGAETQYF. As DNA, the CDR3 is TGTGCTAGCAGCCCCCGACCGGGGGCGGAGACCCAGTACTTC.

The chain combines TRBV25-1 with TRBJ2-1; TRBD2 agrees at 8 bases. This CDR3 region has 13 residues. Germline CDR1 reads MGHDK; CDR2 reads SYGVNS. The V segment lost 8 bases and the J segment 2 bases; nucleotides outside the gene matches: 2. The CDR3 region is CASAGLAYNEQFF. The CDR3, as DNA: TGTGCCAGCGCGGGACTAGCCTACAATGAGCAGTTCTTC.

This clonotype was counted a few times. The chain recombines TRBV20-1 with TRBJ2-3; 8 nucleotides agree with TRBD2. Looked up from germline, CDR1 is DFQATT and CDR2 is SNEGSKA (reference sequence). J was trimmed by 1 base and V by 0 bases; bases with no gene match: 9. This CDR3 is built from 17 residues. The CDR3: CSARDSASGWGTDTQYF. In DNA form, the CDR3 reads TGCAGTGCTAGAGATTCGGCTAGCGGGTGGGGCACAGATACGCAGTATTTT.

This clonotype was counted at least ten times. V usage is TRBV29-1 and J usage is TRBJ2-1, with TRBD2 matching over 12 bases. From germline, CDR1 is SQVTM and CDR2 ANQGSEA. V lost 2 bases, J lost 2 bases, and 7 bases stayed unmatched. The CDR3 runs 17 residues. CDR3 region: CSVESRTSGNPYNEQFF. In DNA form, the CDR3 reads TGCAGCGTTGAATCCCGGACTAGCGGGAACCCCTACAATGAGCAGTTCTTC.

This clonotype was observed many times. V gene TRBV11-2 combines with J gene TRBJ2-7; TRBD2 matches 7 bases. Germline assignment: CDR1 SGHAT and CDR2 FQNNGV. J was trimmed by 3 bases and V by 5 bases; bases with no gene match: 10. The CDR3 spans 15 residues. In nucleotides, the CDR3 is TGTGCCAGCAGCACCGATAGCGGGTCGTTCTACGAGCAGTACTTC. This encodes CASSTDSGSFYEQYF.

This clonotype was seen many times. The chain joins TRBV6-5 to TRBJ2-7; D uncertain. The CDR3 length is 14 residues. V shed 2 bases and J shed 0 bases, with 8 bases lying between them. Germline V gene sequence: CDR1 MNHEY, CDR2 SVGAGI. In nucleotides, the CDR3 is TGTGCCAGCAGTTACGCAGACTCCTCCTACGAGCAGTACTTC. Translation gives CASSYADSSYEQYF.

Ten or more counts support this clonotype. The chain employs TRBV28 and TRBJ1-2, with D unresolved. The ends were cut back, 7 bases at V and 7 bases at J, with 13 bases in the middle. This CDR3 comprises 12 residues. Germline assignment: CDR1 MDHEN and CDR2 SYDVKM. The CDR3 loop is CASTYEGLGYTF. As DNA, the CDR3 is TGTGCCAGCACCTACGAGGGCCTTGGCTACACCTTC.

This clonotype was detected many times. The V call is TRBV5-1, the J call TRBJ1-2, with TRBD1 as a possible D gene (6 bases). V was trimmed by 4 bases and J by 7 bases, leaving 11 bases between them. The length of the CDR3 is 12 residues. From germline, CDR1 is SGHRS and CDR2 YFSETQ. The CDR3 DNA reads TGCGCCAGCAGCCCGGAGGGGGGTGGCTACACCTTC. Amino acids: CASSPEGGGYTF.

The sample holds many counts of this clonotype. This chain uses TRBV12-3 or TRBV12-4 with TRBJ2-5, with TRBD2 identical over 15 bases. The CDR3 loop spans 15 amino acids. V trimming: 4 bases; J trimming: 5 bases; junction bases outside the gene matches: 2. Here the CDR3 reads CASSWTSGRGETQYF. In DNA form, the CDR3 reads TGTGCCAGCAGTTGGACTAGCGGGAGGGGGGAGACCCAGTACTTC.

This clonotype has a handful of counts. V is TRBV29-1 and J is TRBJ1-2; D might be TRBD1 (5 bases). Trimming stripped 6 bases from V and 1 base from J, with 15 bases between. Germline loops: CDR1 SQVTM, CDR2 ANQGSEA. The CDR3 spans 14 residues. CDR3 loop: CSVGTARDNYGYTF. CDR3 DNA: TGCAGCGTAGGGACCGCGCGTGATAACTATGGCTACACCTTC.